These 21 T cell receptor beta chains originate from one sample sequenced in a study of cytotoxic CD8 clonotypes in ibrutinib-treated CLL. Method: immunoSEQ multiplex PCR; TCRdb's copy keeps in-frame clones and lacks some. This table holds approximately 350,000 clones, roughly 71% found once. This material consisted of PBMCs, taken after 36 months of ibrutinib treatment. Every receptor here comes from a human donor with chronic lymphocytic leukemia.

In DNA, the CDR3 is TGTGCCAGCAGATCCCGCCCGGACCAGGGGACCGCAGATACGCAGTATTTT. Amino acid sequence: CASRSRPDQGTADTQYF. V is TRBV7-9 and J is TRBJ2-3, with D possibly TRBD1 on 6 matching bases. Between the trimmed V and J ends, which lost 6 bases and 4 bases, there was a span of 23 bases. The CDR3 runs to 17 residues. The V gene's germline CDR1 is SEHNR and CDR2 FQNEAQ (reference sequence). Full variable domain (remainder filled in from reference TRBV7-9 and TRBJ2-3): DTGVSQNPRHKITKRGQNVTFRCDPISEHNRLYWYRQTLGQGPEFLTYFQNEAQLEKSRLLSDRFSAERPKGSFSTLEIQRTEQGDSAMYLCASRSRPDQGTADTQYFGPGTRLTVL.

This chain joins TRBV9 and TRBJ2-7; unclear D gene. V gave up 4 bases and J gave up 1 base, with 15 bases separating them. The CDR3 length is 15 residues. Germline lookup yields CDR1 SGDLS and CDR2 YYNGEE. The CDR3 DNA follows: TGTGCCAGCAGCCCCCACGATAGGATATCCTACGAGCAGTACTTC. Translating gives CASSPHDRISYEQYF.

The chain joins TRBV7-2 to TRBJ1-5; tentatively, D is TRBD1 (5 bases). V was trimmed by 4 bases and J by 0 bases, leaving 16 bases between them. Germline V gene data show CDR1 as SGHTA and CDR2 as FQGNSA. The CDR3 loop spans 17 amino acids. The CDR3 loop reads CASSSGIRLYSNQPQHF. DNA of the CDR3: TGTGCCAGCAGCTCAGGGATCCGACTCTATAGCAATCAGCCCCAGCATTTT. Complete variable domain (other parts from reference TRBV7-2 and TRBJ1-5): GAGVSQSPSNKVTEKGKDVELRCDPISGHTALYWYRQSLGQGLEFLIYFQGNSAPDKSGLPSDRFSAERTGGSVSTLTIQRTQQEDSAVYLCASSSGIRLYSNQPQHFGDGTRLSIL.

This clone turned up a few times. The chain has TRBV4-1 and TRBJ2-3; 13 bases align to TRBD2. The CDR3 is 17 amino acids. CDR1 MGHRA and CDR2 YSYEKL come from the germline V gene. V dropped 0 bases and J dropped 5; count of bases not matched to a gene: 5. This CDR3 is CASSQDGLAGVGDTQYF. CDR3 sequence (DNA): TGCGCCAGCAGCCAAGATGGACTAGCGGGGGTTGGAGATACGCAGTATTTT.

The J gene is TRBJ1-2, the V gene TRBV5-6; D uncertain. This CDR3 region has 11 residues. The V and J ends lost 2 bases and 5 bases respectively, with 4 bases between them. From germline, CDR1 is SGHDT and CDR2 YYEEEE. The CDR3 protein is CASSFRYGYTF. In DNA, the CDR3 is TGTGCCAGCAGCTTCCGGTATGGCTACACCTTC.

The chain employs TRBV5-6 and TRBJ2-6; 12 bases line up with TRBD2. Germline V gives CDR1 SGHDT, CDR2 YYEEEE. The V gene end was trimmed by 2 bases and the J gene end by 1 base; junction bases not matched to a gene: 1. The CDR3 spans 17 residues. The CDR3 sequence is CASSLGTSGSGANVLTF. CDR3 coding DNA: TGTGCCAGCAGCTTAGGGACTAGCGGGTCTGGGGCCAACGTCCTGACTTTC.

The gene calls are TRBV10-2 and TRBJ1-2; 7 bases agree with TRBD1. V was pared by 2 bases and J by 4 bases, with 4 bases of the junction left unmatched. Germline CDR1 WSHSY, CDR2 SAAADI. The CDR3 has 14 amino acids. CDR3 bases: TGCGCCAGCAGTGAGAGACAGGGACCCTATGGCTACACCTTC. Protein: CASSERQGPYGYTF.

The rearrangement joins TRBV7-2 to TRBJ2-1; 9 bases agree with TRBD2. This CDR3 comprises 15 residues. Looked up from germline, CDR1 is SGHTA and CDR2 is FQGNSA. Trimming took 5 bases from V and 7 from J; bases not matched to a gene: 9. The CDR3 nucleotides read TGTGCCAGCAGCCAGGGACTAGCCAAAGGGAATGAGCAGTTCTTC. Translation gives CASSQGLAKGNEQFF.

The rearrangement uses TRBV6-5 and TRBJ2-3; D is unresolved. The germline gives CDR1 MNHEY, CDR2 SVGAGI. Trimming removed 3 bases at V and 0 bases at J, with 13 bases between. The CDR3 sequence is 16 residues long. CDR3 sequence reads: CASSYRTSASTDTQYF. The DNA for the CDR3 is TGTGCCAGCAGTTATCGGACCTCAGCTAGCACAGATACGCAGTATTTT.

The chain couples TRBV13 to TRBJ2-7, with a weak D call TRBD1 (6 bases). The CDR3 has 15 residues. The V gene lost 4 bases and the J gene lost 0 bases, with 13 bases spanning the gap. Germline-derived CDR1 and CDR2 are PRHDT and FYEKMQ (reference sequence). The CDR3 region is CASSSPGTSSYEQYF. Written as DNA, the CDR3 is TGTGCCAGCAGCTCCCCGGGGACATCCTCCTACGAGCAGTACTTC.

This chain links TRBV4-1 with TRBJ2-3; 7 nucleotides match TRBD2. V lost 1 base and J lost 3; bases outside the gene matches: 10. Germline assignment: CDR1 MGHRA and CDR2 YSYEKL. This CDR3 is built from 17 residues. CDR3 in DNA: TGCGCCAGCAGCCAAGGCAGGGCAGCGGGAAAGACAGATACGCAGTATTTT. Translating it yields CASSQGRAAGKTDTQYF.

The chain links TRBV18 to TRBJ2-3; tentative D call: TRBD2 (5 bases). The germline V gene has CDR1 KGHSH and CDR2 LQKENI. This CDR3 region has 16 residues. The V end lost 3 bases, the J end lost 0 bases, and 13 bases lay between the germline ends. The CDR3 bases are TGTGCCAGCTCACCCCTCACGCGCGGGAGCACAGATACGCAGTATTTT. Amino acids: CASSPLTRGSTDTQYF.

The chain links TRBV11-2 to TRBJ2-5, with 7 bases matching TRBD1. CDR1 and CDR2 from the germline V gene are SGHAT and FQNNGV. Trimming cost V 5 bases and J 8 bases; bases outside gene matches: 14. The length of the CDR3 is 15 residues. The CDR3 reads CASSPQGPRTETQYF. As DNA, the CDR3 is TGTGCCAGCAGCCCACAGGGGCCGAGAACTGAAACCCAGTACTTC.

The chain is built from TRBV7-3 and TRBJ2-3; 10 bases agree with TRBD2. CDR1 and CDR2 from the germline V gene are SGHTA and FQGTGA. The CDR3 loop spans 13 amino acids. With 5 bases clipped from V and 6 bases from J, the junction kept 2 bases outside the gene matches. This CDR3 is CASSMGLADTQYF. The CDR3 nucleotides are TGTGCCAGCAGCATGGGACTAGCGGATACGCAGTATTTT.

The V gene is TRBV10-3, the J gene TRBJ2-3, with D possibly matching TRBD2 (6 bases). Germline CDR1 and CDR2: ENHRY and SYGVKD. Trimming took off 4 bases at V and 1 base at J, with 9 bases between the two ends. The length of the CDR3 is 14 residues. In DNA form, the CDR3 reads TGTGCCATCAGTGCGCGGGACCGCACAGATACGCAGTATTTT. Encoded protein: CAISARDRTDTQYF.

This clone turned up a few times. The CDR3 nucleotides read TGCGCCAGCAGCTTGGTTTATGGGGAGTCGGAGCAGTACTTC. It codes for CASSLVYGESEQYF. The rearrangement uses TRBV5-1 and TRBJ2-7, with D possibly being TRBD2 (5 bases). Trimming cost V 0 bases and J 7 bases, with 14 bases left between them. The CDR3 length is 14 residues. From germline, CDR1 is SGHRS and CDR2 YFSETQ. The entire variable domain, with the rest obtained from reference TRBV5-1 and TRBJ2-7, is as follows: KAGVTQTPRYLIKTRGQQVTLSCSPISGHRSVSWYQQTPGQGLQFLFEYFSETQRNKGNFPGRFSGRQFSNSRSEMNVSTLELGDSALYLCASSLVYGESEQYFGPGTRLTVT.

This sequence joins TRBV5-1 and TRBJ2-7; TRBD1 aligns across 7 bases. Germline CDR1 SGHRS, CDR2 YFSETQ. Trimming took 1 base from V and 4 from J; bases not matched to a gene: 5. The CDR3 has 14 residues. The CDR3 sequence is CASSLRDRSYEQYF. The CDR3 DNA is TGCGCCAGCAGCTTGCGGGACAGATCGTACGAGCAGTACTTC.

The chain recombines TRBV14 with TRBJ1-5; 9 bases align to TRBD1. Germline CDR1 SGHDN, CDR2 FVKESK. This CDR3 comprises 14 residues. V lost 4 bases and J lost 4; bases outside the gene matches: 2. DNA for the CDR3: TGTGCCAGCAGCCTACAGGGGGCAAATCAGCCCCAGCATTTT. Translating it yields CASSLQGANQPQHF.

The genes are TRBV6-5 and TRBJ2-5; perhaps TRBD2 as D (5 bases). Germline loops: CDR1 MNHEY, CDR2 SVGAGI. V was trimmed by 4 bases and J by 2 bases, leaving 11 bases between them. The CDR3 is made up of 14 amino acids. In nucleotides, the CDR3 is TGTGCCAGCAGTTTCGGAGGAAGTCAAGAGACCCAGTACTTC. Translating gives CASSFGGSQETQYF.

Comments on this clone: Other DNA sequences in this sample translate to the same CDR3. The chain couples TRBV15 to TRBJ2-1; D might be TRBD2 (6 bases). Per the germline V gene, CDR1 is LNHNV and CDR2 is YYDKDF (reference sequence). The germline V and J ends were trimmed by 5 bases and 6 bases, with 14 bases remaining between them. CDR3 length: 14 amino acids. CDR3 nucleotides: TGTGCCACCAGCCGGGACTGGGGAAGCAATGAGCAGTTCTTC. Its translation is CATSRDWGSNEQFF.

This clone was detected once. This chain links TRBV15 with TRBJ2-4; TRBD1 aligns across 9 bases. In germline, CDR1 is LNHNV, CDR2 YYDKDF (reference sequence). The CDR3 covers 15 residues. Trimming at V came to 4 bases and at J to 2 bases, leaving 3 bases not matched to a gene. The CDR3 nucleotides read TGTGCCACCAGCAAGGGACAGGGTACCAAAAACATTCAGTACTTC. Amino acid sequence: CATSKGQGTKNIQYF.